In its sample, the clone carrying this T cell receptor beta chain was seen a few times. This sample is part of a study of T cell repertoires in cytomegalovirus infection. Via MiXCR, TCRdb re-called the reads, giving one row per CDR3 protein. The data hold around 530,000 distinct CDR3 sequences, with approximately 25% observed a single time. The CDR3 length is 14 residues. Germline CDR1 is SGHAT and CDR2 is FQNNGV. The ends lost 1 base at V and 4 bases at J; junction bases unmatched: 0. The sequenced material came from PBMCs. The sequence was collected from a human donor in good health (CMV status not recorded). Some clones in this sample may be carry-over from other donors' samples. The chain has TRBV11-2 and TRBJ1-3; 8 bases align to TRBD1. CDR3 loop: CASSLAGGGNTIYF. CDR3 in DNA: TGTGCCAGCAGCTTAGCAGGGGGCGGAAACACCATATATTTT.